This T cell receptor beta chain was retrieved from a study of T cells in Graves' hyperthyroidism and ophthalmopathy. Study-wide background: Upon initial diagnosis and before any treatment, peripheral blood was collected.

Regarding the study as a whole: Model output signaled ophthalmopathy a median about 6.3 months ahead of onset. Most clonotypes expanded in thyroid above 0.001 were likewise present in blood.

This clonotype was observed many times. The target antigen is unknown. Amplified regions were TCR beta CDR3 sequences from RNA transcripts. The study used the HTBI primer set for a first-round RT-PCR of the TCR CDR3. From the multiplex PCR reads, TCRdb called clonotypes with MiXCR, one entry per CDR3 protein. Of 300,000 to 450,000 distinct CDR3 sequences listed, roughly 13% were seen once; the top ten hold over 8.5%. Patients having uncontrolled infection, another autoimmune disease, pregnancy or lactation were not included. The V and J ends lost 6 bases and 7 bases, in that order; junction bases with no gene match: 7. This CDR3 is built from 13 residues.

The sequenced sample consisted of blood. The receptor comes from a woman in her late teens or twenties with Graves' hyperthyroidism. The chain combines TRBV12-3 or TRBV12-4 with TRBJ1-1, with 8 bases aligning to TRBD1. The CDR3 region is CASSPPGGGEAFF. The DNA for the CDR3 is TGTGCCAGCAGCCCGCCAGGGGGCGGTGAAGCTTTCTTT.